This is a list of T cell receptor beta chains from one sample in a study of blood T cell repertoires in COVID-19. Repertoires were generated with immunoSEQ multiplex PCR, while TCRdb's copy carries only in-frame clones and drops some. The table includes fewer than 85,000 clones, 77% detected once. Sequencing used peripheral blood. These receptor sequences come from a man between 65 and 80 years old with COVID-19, enrolled during active disease. The CDR3 runs from the conserved cysteine through the conserved F or W. Fields, in order: J gene, V gene, D gene, clone size, CDR3 DNA, CDR3 protein. The D gene is left open where the match is weak. The size field is filled for only some rows; it gives once, few, many or a size class.

J: TRBJ2-7; V: TRBV6-5; D: -; size: -; DNA: TGTGCCAGCAGTCGGACAGCCTACCCCTACGAGCAGTACTTC; CDR3: CASSRTAYPYEQYF
J: TRBJ1-4; V: TRBV19; D: -; size: -; DNA: TGTGCCAGTAGTGACGGACAGTCCTTGGATGAAAAACTGTTTTTT; CDR3: CASSDGQSLDEKLFF
J: TRBJ2-7; V: TRBV27; D: -; size: -; DNA: TGTGCCAGCAGTTTCATCTACGAGCAGTACTTC; CDR3: CASSFIYEQYF
J: TRBJ2-2; V: TRBV28; D: TRBD2; size: -; DNA: TGTGCCAGCAGTTTATTTTTGCCGGGACTAGCGAACACCGGGGAGCTGTTTTTT; CDR3: CASSLFLPGLANTGELFF
J: TRBJ2-1; V: TRBV9; D: TRBD2; size: -; DNA: TGTGCCAGCAGCGGGGGACTAGCGCTATCCTACAATGAGCAGTTCTTC; CDR3: CASSGGLALSYNEQFF
J: TRBJ2-7; V: TRBV6-6; D: -; size: -; DNA: TGTGCCAGCAGTTGGGGGCAGAACTACGAGCAGTACTTC; CDR3: CASSWGQNYEQYF
J: TRBJ2-2; V: TRBV4-3; D: -; size: -; DNA: TGCGCCAGCAGCCAAAACACGGGGACTTACACCGGGGAGCTGTTTTTT; CDR3: CASSQNTGTYTGELFF
J: TRBJ1-5; V: TRBV3-1/TRBV3-2; D: -; size: -; DNA: TGTGCCAGACAGGGCTATAGCAATCAGCCCCAGCATTTT; CDR3: CARQGYSNQPQHF
J: TRBJ2-7; V: TRBV5-1; D: -; size: -; DNA: TGCGCCAGCAGCCCCGACAGCCGGACCTACGAGCAGTACTTC; CDR3: CASSPDSRTYEQYF
J: TRBJ2-6; V: TRBV3-1/TRBV3-2; D: TRBD2; size: -; DNA: TGTGCCAGCAGCCAAGATCCGACTAGCGGGAACGGGGCCAACGTCCTGACTTTC; CDR3: CASSQDPTSGNGANVLTF
J: TRBJ1-5; V: TRBV19; D: TRBD1; size: -; DNA: TGTGCCAGCTCACCCAGGGGGGTCCATAATCAGCCCCAGCATTTT; CDR3: CASSPRGVHNQPQHF
J: TRBJ1-5; V: TRBV7-7; D: TRBD1; size: -; DNA: TGTGCTAGCAGCTATGGACAGGGGGCGAACAATCAGCCCCAGCATTTT; CDR3: CASSYGQGANNQPQHF
J: TRBJ2-2; V: TRBV6-5; D: -; size: once; DNA: TGTGCCAGCACCCTGGACTTTTACACCGGGGAGCTGTTTTTT; CDR3: CASTLDFYTGELFF
J: TRBJ2-1; V: TRBV15; D: TRBD2; size: -; DNA: TGTGCCACCAGCAGAGGGCCAGCGGGAGAGACTGAGCAGTTCTTC; CDR3: CATSRGPAGETEQFF
J: TRBJ1-1; V: TRBV5-6; D: -; size: -; DNA: TGTGCCAGCAGCTTGGGGGCAGTCACTGAAGCTTTCTTT; CDR3: CASSLGAVTEAFF
J: TRBJ2-2; V: TRBV6-6; D: TRBD1; size: once; DNA: TGTGCCAGCAGACGACAGGGATCCACCGGGGAGCTGTTTTTT; CDR3: CASRRQGSTGELFF